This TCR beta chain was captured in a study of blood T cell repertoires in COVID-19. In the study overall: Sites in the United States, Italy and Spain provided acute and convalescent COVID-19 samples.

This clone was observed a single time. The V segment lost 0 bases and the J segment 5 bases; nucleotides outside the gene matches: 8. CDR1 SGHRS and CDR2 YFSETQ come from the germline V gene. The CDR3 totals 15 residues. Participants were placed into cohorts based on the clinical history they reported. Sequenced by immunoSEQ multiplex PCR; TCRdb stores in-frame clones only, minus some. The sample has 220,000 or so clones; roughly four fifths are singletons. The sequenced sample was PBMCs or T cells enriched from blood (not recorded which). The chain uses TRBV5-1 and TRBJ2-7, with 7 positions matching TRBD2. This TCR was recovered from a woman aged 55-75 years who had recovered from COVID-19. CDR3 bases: TGCGCCAGCAGCTTGGACCGCGGGGGAGGCGACGAGCAGTACTTC. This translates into CASSLDRGGGDEQYF.